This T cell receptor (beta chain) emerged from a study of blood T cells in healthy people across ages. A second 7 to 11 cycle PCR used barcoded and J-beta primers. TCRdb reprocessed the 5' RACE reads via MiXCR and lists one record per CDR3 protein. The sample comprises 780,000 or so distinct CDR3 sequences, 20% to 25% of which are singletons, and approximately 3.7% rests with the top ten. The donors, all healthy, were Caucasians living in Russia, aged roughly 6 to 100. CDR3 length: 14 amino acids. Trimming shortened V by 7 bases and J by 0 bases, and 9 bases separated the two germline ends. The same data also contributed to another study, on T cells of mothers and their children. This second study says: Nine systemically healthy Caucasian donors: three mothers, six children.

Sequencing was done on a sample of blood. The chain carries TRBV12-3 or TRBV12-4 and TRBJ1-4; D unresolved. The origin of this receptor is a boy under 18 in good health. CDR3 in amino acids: CASNIQATNEKLFF. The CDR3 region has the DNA TGTGCCAGCAATATACAAGCAACTAATGAAAAACTGTTTTTT.